This TCR beta chain was found in a study of T cell changes during pregnancy in multiple sclerosis. Libraries were prepared by immunoSEQ multiplex PCR; TCRdb keeps only in-frame clonotypes and omits some of them. The table has some 85,000 clones, just under 95% seen once; the top ten hold about 0.8%. Germline V gene data show CDR1 as LNHDA and CDR2 as SQIVND (reference sequence). The V and J ends lost 7 bases and 6 bases respectively, with 12 bases between them. The CDR3 extends over 13 amino acids. This sequence originates from a female donor in good health, enrolled as a control in a pregnancy study. The rearrangement joins TRBV19 to TRBJ2-2; TRBD1 might be the D (5 bases). Sample: peripheral blood, taken in the second trimester of pregnancy. The chain's CDR3 is CASMTVLPGELFF. The DNA of the CDR3 is TGTGCCAGTATGACAGTTCTTCCCGGGGAGCTGTTTTTT.